These T cell receptor beta chains were read from a single sample in a study of response to subunit inactivated influenza vaccine. TCRdb analysed the RT-PCR reads with MiXCR anew, one entry per CDR3 protein. The sample shows about 620,000 distinct CDR3 sequences, over 9% of them seen only once. The same data also went into a second study, on T cells expressing NK-cell markers.

Sample: PBMCs from blood, taken on the day of vaccination. These receptor sequences come from a man aged 50-60 years who received an inactivated influenza vaccine. Both conserved end residues are part of each CDR3. The D gene is left open where the match is weak. Only some rows state a clone size, as once, few, many or a class for expanded clones.

V: TRBV3-1; D: TRBD1; J: TRBJ2-5; size: .; DNA: TGTGCCAGCGCCACAGGGGAGTGGGAGACCCAGTACTTC; CDR3: CASATGEWETQYF
V: TRBV5-1; D: TRBD2; J: TRBJ2-7; size: .; DNA: TGCGCCAGCAGCGGACTAGCGAACTCCTACGAGCAGTACTTC; CDR3: CASSGLANSYEQYF
V: TRBV5-1; D: .; J: TRBJ2-1; size: few; DNA: TGCGCCAGCACCAAGGACTACAATGAGCAGTTCTTC; CDR3: CASTKDYNEQFF
V: TRBV5-1; D: TRBD1; J: TRBJ2-4; size: few; DNA: TGCGCCAGCAGCGAAACAGGGGGCTGGGCCGGAAACATTCAGTACTTC; CDR3: CASSETGGWAGNIQYF
V: TRBV12-3/TRBV12-4; D: .; J: TRBJ1-2; size: many; DNA: TGTGCCAGCAGTTTGACGTATGGCTACACCTTC; CDR3: CASSLTYGYTF
V: TRBV12-3/TRBV12-4; D: .; J: TRBJ1-1; size: .; DNA: TGTGCCAGCAGGGGACACGCGAACACTGAAGCTTTCTTT; CDR3: CASRGHANTEAFF
V: TRBV4-1; D: .; J: TRBJ1-3; size: few; DNA: TGCGCCAGCAGCCAAGTCCCGGCACAGAGCTCTGGAAACACCATATATTTT; CDR3: CASSQVPAQSSGNTIYF
V: TRBV7-2; D: .; J: TRBJ2-7; size: .; DNA: TGTGCCAGCAGCTTAGCGCTCGGTACCGAGCAGTACTTC; CDR3: CASSLALGTEQYF
V: TRBV5-8; D: .; J: TRBJ2-3; size: .; DNA: TGTGCCAGCAGCTTTGTCCGGGGGCCGCAGTATTTT; CDR3: CASSFVRGPQYF
V: TRBV11-2; D: .; J: TRBJ1-5; size: few; DNA: TGTGCCAGCAGCTTAGATACGGGGTTTCAGCCCCAGCATTTT; CDR3: CASSLDTGFQPQHF
V: TRBV6-2/TRBV6-3; D: TRBD2; J: TRBJ2-2; size: many; DNA: TGTGCCAGCAGTTACCAGCTAGCGGGGGGCCTTACTAACACCGGGGAGCTGTTTTTT; CDR3: CASSYQLAGGLTNTGELFF
V: TRBV15; D: .; J: TRBJ1-2; size: .; DNA: TGTGCCACCAGCAGAGACAGAAAGGGAAGTACTAACTATGGCTACACCTTC; CDR3: CATSRDRKGSTNYGYTF